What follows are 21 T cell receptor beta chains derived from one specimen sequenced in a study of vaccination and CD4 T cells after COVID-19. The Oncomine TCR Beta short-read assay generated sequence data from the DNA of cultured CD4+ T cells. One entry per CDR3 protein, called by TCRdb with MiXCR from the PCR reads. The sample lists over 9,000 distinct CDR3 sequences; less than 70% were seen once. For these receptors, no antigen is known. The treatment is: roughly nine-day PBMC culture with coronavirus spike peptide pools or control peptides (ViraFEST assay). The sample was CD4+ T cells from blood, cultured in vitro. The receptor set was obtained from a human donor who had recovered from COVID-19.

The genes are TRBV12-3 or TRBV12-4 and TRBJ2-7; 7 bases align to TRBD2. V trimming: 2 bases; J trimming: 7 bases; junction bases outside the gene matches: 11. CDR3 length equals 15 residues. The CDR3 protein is CASSLLGGGAREQYF. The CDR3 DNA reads TGTGCCAGCAGTTTACTCGGGGGAGGGGCTAGGGAGCAGTACTTC.

CDR3 nucleotides: TGTGCCAGCAGCTTAAGGGGACTGATAACAGATACGCAGTATTTT. Protein product: CASSLRGLITDTQYF. The chain uses TRBV7-3 and TRBJ2-3; D perhaps matches TRBD2 (6 bases). The germline V gene has CDR1 SGHTA and CDR2 FQGTGA. With 1 base removed from V and 3 bases from J, the gap between germline ends came to 11 bases. The CDR3 totals 15 residues.

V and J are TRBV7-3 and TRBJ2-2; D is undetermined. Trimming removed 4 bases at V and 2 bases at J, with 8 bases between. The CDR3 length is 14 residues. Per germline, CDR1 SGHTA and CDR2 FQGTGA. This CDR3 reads CASSSVVNTGELFF. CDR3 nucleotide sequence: TGTGCCAGCAGCTCGGTTGTAAACACCGGGGAGCTGTTTTTT.

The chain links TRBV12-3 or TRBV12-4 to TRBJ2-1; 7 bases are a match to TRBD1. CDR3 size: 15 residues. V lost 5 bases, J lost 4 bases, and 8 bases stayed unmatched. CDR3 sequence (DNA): TGTGCCAGCAGTCGCAGGGACAGAGGTTACAATGAGCAGTTCTTC. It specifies CASSRRDRGYNEQFF.

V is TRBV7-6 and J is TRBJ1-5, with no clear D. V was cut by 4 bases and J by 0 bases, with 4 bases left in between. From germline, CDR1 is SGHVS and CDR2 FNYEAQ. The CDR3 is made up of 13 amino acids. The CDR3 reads CASSSSSNQPQHF. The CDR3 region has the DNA TGTGCCAGCAGCTCCAGTAGCAATCAGCCCCAGCATTTT.

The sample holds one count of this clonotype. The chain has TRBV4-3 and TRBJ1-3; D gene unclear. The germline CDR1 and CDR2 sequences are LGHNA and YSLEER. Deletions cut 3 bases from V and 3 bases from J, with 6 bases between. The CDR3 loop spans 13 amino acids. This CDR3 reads CASSQDFGNTIYF. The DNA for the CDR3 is TGCGCCAGCAGCCAGGACTTTGGAAACACCATATATTTT.

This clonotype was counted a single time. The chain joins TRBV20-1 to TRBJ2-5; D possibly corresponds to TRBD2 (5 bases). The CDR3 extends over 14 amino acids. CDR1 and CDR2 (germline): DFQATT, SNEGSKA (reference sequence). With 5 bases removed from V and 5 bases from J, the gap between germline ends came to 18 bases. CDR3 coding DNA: TGCAGTGCTCTGACCGGGCCGGGGATGGAGACCCAGTACTTC. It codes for CSALTGPGMETQYF.

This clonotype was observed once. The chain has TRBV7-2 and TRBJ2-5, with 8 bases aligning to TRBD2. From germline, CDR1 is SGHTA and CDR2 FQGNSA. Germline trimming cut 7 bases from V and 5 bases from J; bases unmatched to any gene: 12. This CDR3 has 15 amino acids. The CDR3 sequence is CASILSGTTGETQYF. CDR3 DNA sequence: TGTGCCAGCATCCTTAGCGGGACCACGGGGGAGACCCAGTACTTC.

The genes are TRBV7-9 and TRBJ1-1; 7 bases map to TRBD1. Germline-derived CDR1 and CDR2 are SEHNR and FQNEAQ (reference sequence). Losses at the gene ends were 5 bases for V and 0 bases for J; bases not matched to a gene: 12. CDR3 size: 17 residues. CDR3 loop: CASSHPRQGPMNTEAFF. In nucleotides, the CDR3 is TGTGCCAGCAGCCATCCCCGACAGGGTCCCATGAACACTGAAGCTTTCTTT.

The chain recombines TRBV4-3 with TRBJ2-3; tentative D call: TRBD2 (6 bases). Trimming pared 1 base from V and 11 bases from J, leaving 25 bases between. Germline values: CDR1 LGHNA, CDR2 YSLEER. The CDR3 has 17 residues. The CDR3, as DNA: TGCGCCAGCAGCCAAGCTCCGTCGGGAGTTGTCCCCGAAAGGCAGTATTTT. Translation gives CASSQAPSGVVPERQYF.

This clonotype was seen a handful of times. The CDR3 DNA reads as TGTGCCAGCAGTGAAGCGCTTCCGGGGGCGCGTATTCAGCCCCAGCATTTT. Amino acid sequence: CASSEALPGARIQPQHF. V is TRBV2 and J is TRBJ1-5, with D possibly TRBD1 on 6 matching bases. Trimming stripped 0 bases from V and 6 bases from J, with 18 bases between. Looked up from germline, CDR1 is SNHLY and CDR2 is FYNNEI. The CDR3 consists of 17 residues.

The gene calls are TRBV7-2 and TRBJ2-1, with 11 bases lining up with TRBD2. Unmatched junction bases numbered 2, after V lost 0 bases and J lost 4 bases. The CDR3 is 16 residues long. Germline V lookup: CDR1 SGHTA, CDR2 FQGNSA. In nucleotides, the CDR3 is TGTGCCAGCAGCTTAGCGCCTAGCGGGGGGTACAATGAGCAGTTCTTC. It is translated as CASSLAPSGGYNEQFF. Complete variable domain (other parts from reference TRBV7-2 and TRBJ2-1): GAGVSQSPSNKVTEKGKDVELRCDPISGHTALYWYRQSLGQGLEFLIYFQGNSAPDKSGLPSDRFSAERTGGSVSTLTIQRTQQEDSAVYLCASSLAPSGGYNEQFFGPGTRLTVL.

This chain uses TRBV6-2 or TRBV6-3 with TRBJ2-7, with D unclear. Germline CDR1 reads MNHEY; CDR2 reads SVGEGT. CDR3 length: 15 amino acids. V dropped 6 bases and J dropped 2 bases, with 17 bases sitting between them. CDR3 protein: CASRSPWAAPYEQYF. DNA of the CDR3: TGTGCCAGCAGAAGCCCCTGGGCGGCTCCCTACGAGCAGTACTTC.

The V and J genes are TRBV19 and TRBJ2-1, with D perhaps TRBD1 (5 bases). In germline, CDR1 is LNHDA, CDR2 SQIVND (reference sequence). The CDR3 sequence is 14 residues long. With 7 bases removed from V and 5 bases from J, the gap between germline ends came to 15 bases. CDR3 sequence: CASTLWGGHNEQFF. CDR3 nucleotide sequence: TGTGCCAGTACCCTCTGGGGCGGCCACAATGAGCAGTTCTTC.

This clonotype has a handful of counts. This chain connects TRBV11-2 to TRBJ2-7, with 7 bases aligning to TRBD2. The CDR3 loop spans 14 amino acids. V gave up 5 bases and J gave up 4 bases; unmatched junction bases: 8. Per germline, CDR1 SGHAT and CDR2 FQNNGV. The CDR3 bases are TGTGCCAGCAGCCGGAGCGGGATCCTTTACGAGCAGTACTTC. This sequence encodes CASSRSGILYEQYF. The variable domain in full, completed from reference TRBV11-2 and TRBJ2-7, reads EAGVAQSPRYKIIEKRQSVAFWCNPISGHATLYWYQQILGQGPKLLIQFQNNGVVDDSQLPKDRFSAERLKGVDSTLKIQPAKLEDSAVYLCASSRSGILYEQYFGPGTRLTVT.

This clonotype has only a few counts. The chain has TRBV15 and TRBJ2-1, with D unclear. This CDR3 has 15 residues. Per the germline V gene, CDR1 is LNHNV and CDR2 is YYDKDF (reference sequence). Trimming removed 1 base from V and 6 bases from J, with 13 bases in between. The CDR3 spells CATSRARFSGNEQFF. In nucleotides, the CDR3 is TGTGCCACCAGCAGAGCCAGATTCTCGGGCAATGAGCAGTTCTTC.

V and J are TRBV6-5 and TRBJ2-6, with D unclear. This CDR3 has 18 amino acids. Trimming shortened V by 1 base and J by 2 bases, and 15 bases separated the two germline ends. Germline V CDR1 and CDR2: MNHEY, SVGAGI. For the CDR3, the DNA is TGTGCCAGCAGTTACTGGGTACAGCCCCCTCCTGGGGCCAACGTCCTGACTTTC. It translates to CASSYWVQPPPGANVLTF.

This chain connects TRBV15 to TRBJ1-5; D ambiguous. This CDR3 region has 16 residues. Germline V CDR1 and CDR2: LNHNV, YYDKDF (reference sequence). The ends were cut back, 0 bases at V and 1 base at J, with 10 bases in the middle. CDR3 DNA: TGTGCCACCAGCAGAGATTCGTGGAGAAGCAATCAGCCCCAGCATTTT. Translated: CATSRDSWRSNQPQHF.

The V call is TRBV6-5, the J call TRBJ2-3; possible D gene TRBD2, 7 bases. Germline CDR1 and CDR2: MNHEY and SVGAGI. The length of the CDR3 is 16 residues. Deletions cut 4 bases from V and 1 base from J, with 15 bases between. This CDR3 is CASSSGGRRGTDTQYF. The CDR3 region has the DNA TGTGCCAGCAGTTCGGGGGGCAGAAGAGGCACAGATACGCAGTATTTT.

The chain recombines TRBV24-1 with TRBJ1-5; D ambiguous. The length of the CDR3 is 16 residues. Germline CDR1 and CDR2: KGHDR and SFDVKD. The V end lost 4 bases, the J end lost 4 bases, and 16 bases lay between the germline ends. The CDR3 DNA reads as TGTGCCACCAGTGACCACCGGGCGGGGTTTAATCAGCCCCAGCATTTT. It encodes CATSDHRAGFNQPQHF.

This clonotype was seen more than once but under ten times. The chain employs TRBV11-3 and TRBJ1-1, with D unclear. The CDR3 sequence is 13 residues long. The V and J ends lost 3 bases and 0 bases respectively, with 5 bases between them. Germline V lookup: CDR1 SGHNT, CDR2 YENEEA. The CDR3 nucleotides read TGTGCCAGCAGCTTGAGAGTGAACACTGAAGCTTTCTTT. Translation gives CASSLRVNTEAFF.